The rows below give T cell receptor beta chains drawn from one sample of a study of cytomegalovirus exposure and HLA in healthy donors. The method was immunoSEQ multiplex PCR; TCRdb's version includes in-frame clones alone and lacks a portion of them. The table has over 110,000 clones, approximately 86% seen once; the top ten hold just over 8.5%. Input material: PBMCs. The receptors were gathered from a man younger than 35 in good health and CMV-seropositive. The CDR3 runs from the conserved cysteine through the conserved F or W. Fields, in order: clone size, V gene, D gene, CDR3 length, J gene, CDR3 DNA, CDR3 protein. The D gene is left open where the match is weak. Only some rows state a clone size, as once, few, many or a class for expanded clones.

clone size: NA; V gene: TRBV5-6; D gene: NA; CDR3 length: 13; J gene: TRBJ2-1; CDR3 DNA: TGTGCCAGCAGCTTCGGGGGCTACAATGAGCAGTTCTTC; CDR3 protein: CASSFGGYNEQFF
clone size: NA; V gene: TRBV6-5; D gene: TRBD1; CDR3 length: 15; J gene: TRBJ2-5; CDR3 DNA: TGTGCCAGCAGTCGTGGGACAGGGCGTTGGGAGACCCAGTACTTC; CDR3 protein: CASSRGTGRWETQYF
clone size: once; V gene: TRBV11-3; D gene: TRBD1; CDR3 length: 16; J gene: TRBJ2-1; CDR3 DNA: TGTGCCAGCAGCTTACGAGGAGCGGGACAGGGAAATGAGCAGTTCTTC; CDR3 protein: CASSLRGAGQGNEQFF
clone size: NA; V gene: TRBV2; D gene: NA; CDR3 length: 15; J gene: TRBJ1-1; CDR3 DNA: TGTGCCAGCAGTGAAGCAGCCGGAGGAGGCACTGAAGCTTTCTTT; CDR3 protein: CASSEAAGGGTEAFF
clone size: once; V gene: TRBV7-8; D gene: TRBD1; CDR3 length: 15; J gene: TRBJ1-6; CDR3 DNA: TGTGCCAGCAGCAAAGAAGGGGGCAGCAGTTCACCCCTCCACTTT; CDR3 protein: CASSKEGGSSSPLHF
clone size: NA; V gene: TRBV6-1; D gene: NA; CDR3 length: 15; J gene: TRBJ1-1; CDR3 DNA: TGTGCCAGCAGTGAAGAGAGAGCCATGAACACTGAAGCTTTCTTT; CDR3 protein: CASSEERAMNTEAFF
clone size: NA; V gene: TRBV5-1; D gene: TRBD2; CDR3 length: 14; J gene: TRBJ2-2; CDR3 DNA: TGCGCCAGCAGCCCCGGGGGGAACGCCGGGGAGCTGTTTTTT; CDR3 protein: CASSPGGNAGELFF
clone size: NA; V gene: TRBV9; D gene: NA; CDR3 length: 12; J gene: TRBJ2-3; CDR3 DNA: TGTGCCAGCAGCGTCCCCCGGGATACGCAGTATTTT; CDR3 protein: CASSVPRDTQYF
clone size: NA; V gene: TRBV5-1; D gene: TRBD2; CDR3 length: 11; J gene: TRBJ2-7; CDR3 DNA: TGCGCCAGCAGGGGGAGGGACGAGCAGTACTTC; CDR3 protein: CASRGRDEQYF
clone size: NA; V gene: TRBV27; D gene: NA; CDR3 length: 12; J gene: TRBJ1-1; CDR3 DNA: TGTGCCAGCAGTACTACTCCGCTGAAGGCTTTCTTT; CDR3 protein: CASSTTPLKAFF
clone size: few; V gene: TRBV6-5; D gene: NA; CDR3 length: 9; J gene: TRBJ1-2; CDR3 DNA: TGTGCCACAGACTATGGCTACACCTTC; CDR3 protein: CATDYGYTF
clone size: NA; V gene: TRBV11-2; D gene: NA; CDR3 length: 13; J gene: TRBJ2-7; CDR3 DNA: TGTGCCAGCAGTCAGGGCCTTAAAGGGGAGCAGTACTTC; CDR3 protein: CASSQGLKGEQYF
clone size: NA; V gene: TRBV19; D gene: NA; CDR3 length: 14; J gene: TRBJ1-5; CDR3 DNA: TGTGCCAGTAGTACCAGCATTGGGAGCCAGCCCCAGCATTTT; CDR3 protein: CASSTSIGSQPQHF
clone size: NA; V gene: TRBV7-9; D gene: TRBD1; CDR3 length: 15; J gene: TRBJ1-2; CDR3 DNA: TGTGCCAGCAGCCTTACGGGACAGGGCGGTTATGGCTACACCTTC; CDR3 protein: CASSLTGQGGYGYTF
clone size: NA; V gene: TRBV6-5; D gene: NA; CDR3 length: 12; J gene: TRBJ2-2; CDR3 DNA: TGTGCCAGCCGGACTAACACCGGGGAGCTGTTTTTT; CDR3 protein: CASRTNTGELFF
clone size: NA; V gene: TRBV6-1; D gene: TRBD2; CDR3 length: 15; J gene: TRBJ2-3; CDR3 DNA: TGTGCCAGCAGCCGGACTAGCGGGGTAACAGATACGCAGTATTTT; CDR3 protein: CASSRTSGVTDTQYF
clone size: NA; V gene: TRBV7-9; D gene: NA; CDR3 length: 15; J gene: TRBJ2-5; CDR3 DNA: TGTGCCAGCAGCATAACCGGGACAATGGGTGAGACCCAGTACTTC; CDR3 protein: CASSITGTMGETQYF
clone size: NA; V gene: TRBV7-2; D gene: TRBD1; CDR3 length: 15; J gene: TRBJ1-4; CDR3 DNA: TGTGCCAGCAGCTCACAGGGGCCGGCTAATGAAAAACTGTTTTTT; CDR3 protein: CASSSQGPANEKLFF
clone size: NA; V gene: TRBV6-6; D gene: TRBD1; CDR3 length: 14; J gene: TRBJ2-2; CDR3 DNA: TGTGCCAGCAGTAAGAGGACAGGGGGAGAAGAGCTGTTTTTT; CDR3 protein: CASSKRTGGEELFF
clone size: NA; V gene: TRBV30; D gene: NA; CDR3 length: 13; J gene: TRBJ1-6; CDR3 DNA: TGTGCCTGGAACGGAGGGTTCCTTTCACCCCTCCACTTT; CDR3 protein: CAWNGGFLSPLHF
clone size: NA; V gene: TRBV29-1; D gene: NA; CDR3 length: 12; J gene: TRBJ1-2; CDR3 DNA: TGCAGCGTTGGCGACAGCGACTATGGCTACACCTTC; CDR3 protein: CSVGDSDYGYTF
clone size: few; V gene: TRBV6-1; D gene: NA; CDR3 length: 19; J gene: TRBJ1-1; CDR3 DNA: TGTGCCAGCAGTGAAGGTCGGTTTGGTAGAGGCGTCATGAACACTGAAGCTTTCTTT; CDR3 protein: CASSEGRFGRGVMNTEAFF
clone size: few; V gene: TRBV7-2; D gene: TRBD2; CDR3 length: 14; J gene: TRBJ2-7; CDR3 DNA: TGTGCCAGCAGCCGACTAGCGGGAGTTGGCGAGCAGTACTTC; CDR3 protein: CASSRLAGVGEQYF
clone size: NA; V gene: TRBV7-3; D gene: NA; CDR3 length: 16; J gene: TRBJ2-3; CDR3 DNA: TGTGCCAGCAGCCAATTGGGGGGGCTGGGGACAGATACGCAGTATTTT; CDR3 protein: CASSQLGGLGTDTQYF
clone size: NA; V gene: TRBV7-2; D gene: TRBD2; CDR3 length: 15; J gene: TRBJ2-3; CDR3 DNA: TGTGCCAGCAGCTATCTAGCGGGAAGCGCAGATACGCAGTATTTT; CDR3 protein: CASSYLAGSADTQYF
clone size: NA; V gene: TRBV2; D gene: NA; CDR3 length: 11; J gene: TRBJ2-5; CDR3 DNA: TGTGCCAGCAGTGTGCGGGAGACCCAGTACTTC; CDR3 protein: CASSVRETQYF
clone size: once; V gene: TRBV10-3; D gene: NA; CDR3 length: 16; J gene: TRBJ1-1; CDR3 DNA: TGTGCCATCAGTGAGTCGGCGGCAGAGGCGAACACTGAAGCTTTCTTT; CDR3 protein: CAISESAAEANTEAFF
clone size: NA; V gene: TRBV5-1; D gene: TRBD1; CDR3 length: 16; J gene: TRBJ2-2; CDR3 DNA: TGCGCCAGCAGTCCTGGACAGGGGCGAGTGGTCGGGGAGCTGTTTTTT; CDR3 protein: CASSPGQGRVVGELFF
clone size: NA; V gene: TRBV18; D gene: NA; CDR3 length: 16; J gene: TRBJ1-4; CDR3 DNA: TGTGCCAGCTCACCAGGGCAAACTCGGGGTAATGAAAAACTGTTTTTT; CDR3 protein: CASSPGQTRGNEKLFF
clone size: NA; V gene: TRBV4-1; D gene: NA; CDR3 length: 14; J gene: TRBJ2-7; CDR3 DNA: TGCGCCAGCAGCCAAGTCCGACTAGCCTACGAGCAGTACTTC; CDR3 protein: CASSQVRLAYEQYF
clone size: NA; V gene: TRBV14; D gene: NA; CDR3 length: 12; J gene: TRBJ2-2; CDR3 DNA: TGTGCCAGCAGCCAAGGGGCCAGGGAGCTGTTTTTT; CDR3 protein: CASSQGARELFF
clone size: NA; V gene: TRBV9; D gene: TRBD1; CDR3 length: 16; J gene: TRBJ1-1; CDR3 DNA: TGTGCCAGCAGCGTCCTGGGACAGGGACCGGGCACTGAAGCTTTCTTT; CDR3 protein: CASSVLGQGPGTEAFF
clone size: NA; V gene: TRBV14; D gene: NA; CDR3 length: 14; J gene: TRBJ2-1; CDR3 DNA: TGTGCCAGCAGCCACCTGCAGTCATACAATGAGCAGTTCTTC; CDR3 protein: CASSHLQSYNEQFF
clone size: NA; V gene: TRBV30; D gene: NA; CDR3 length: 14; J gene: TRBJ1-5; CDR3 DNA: TGTGCCTGGAGCAGCGGACAGCTAAATCAGCCCCAGCATTTT; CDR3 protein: CAWSSGQLNQPQHF
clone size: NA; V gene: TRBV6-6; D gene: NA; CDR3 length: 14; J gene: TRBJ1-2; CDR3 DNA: TGTGCCAGCAGCCGGCCGGGGGGCGGCTATGGCTACACCTTC; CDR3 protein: CASSRPGGGYGYTF
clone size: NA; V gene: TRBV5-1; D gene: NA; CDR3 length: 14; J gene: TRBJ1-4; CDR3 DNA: TGCGCCAGCAGCCCCGAGACAGGAGGTGAAAAACTGTTTTTT; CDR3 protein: CASSPETGGEKLFF
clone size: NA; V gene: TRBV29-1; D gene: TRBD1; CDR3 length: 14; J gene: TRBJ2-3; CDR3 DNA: TGCAGCGTTTACGGACAGGGGGGGGCAGATACGCAGTATTTT; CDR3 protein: CSVYGQGGADTQYF